Below, one T cell receptor beta chain is given with its context. This sample is part of a study of shared clonotypes between healthy human individuals. Libraries were prepared by immunoSEQ multiplex PCR; TCRdb keeps only in-frame clonotypes and omits some of them. The sample lists about 2 million clones; over 85% were seen once. Naive CD8 isolation took CD45RO-negative cells positively selected for CCR7 and excluded terminally differentiated effector memory CD45RA+ cells. Source material: naive CD8+ T cells sorted from blood. This TCR came from a man aged 18 to 30 in good health.

The CDR3: CSVVIAGYNEQFF. The CDR3 DNA follows: TGCAGCGTTGTGATAGCGGGGTACAATGAGCAGTTCTTC. J is TRBJ2-1 and V is TRBV29-1, with TRBD2 identical over 8 bases. This CDR3 is built from 13 residues. The ends lost 4 bases at V and 4 bases at J; junction bases unmatched: 3. Germline V gene sequence: CDR1 SQVTM, CDR2 ANQGSEA.